One sample yielded the 26 T cell receptor beta chains listed below, sequenced in a study of cytomegalovirus exposure and HLA in healthy donors. With 60 Vbeta and 13 Jbeta primers, the PCR was carried out. Method: immunoSEQ multiplex PCR; TCRdb's copy keeps in-frame clones and lacks some. The table has about 110,000 clones, roughly 82% seen once. Sequencing was done on a sample of PBMCs. These TCRs come from a woman between 45 and 60 years old in good health and CMV-seropositive.

Regarding this clone: Mismatch with germline at one junction end may stem from a read error. Within the sample, other DNA sequences also encode this same CDR3. The chain employs TRBV4-1 and TRBJ1-6; D may be TRBD1 (6 bases). Germline CDR1 MGHRA, CDR2 YSYEKL. This CDR3 has 17 amino acids. The CDR3 protein is CASSQDGGAGFNSPLHF. CDR3 nucleotides: TGCGCCAGCAGCCAAGATGGGGGGGCAGGTTTTAATTCCCCCCTCCACTTT.

The V gene is TRBV5-1, the J gene TRBJ2-5; 9 nucleotides agree with TRBD1. V dropped 4 bases and J dropped 4; count of bases not matched to a gene: 8. Germline loops: CDR1 SGHRS, CDR2 YFSETQ. CDR3 length equals 15 residues. The CDR3 bases are TGCGCCAGCAGCGCCCAACAGGGGGCCCGAGAGACCCAGTACTTC. Protein: CASSAQQGARETQYF.

The chain carries TRBV4-2 and TRBJ2-1, with 8 positions matching TRBD2. V lost 1 base and J lost 4; bases outside the gene matches: 6. Germline V gene lookup returns CDR1 LGHNA and CDR2 YNFKEQ. This CDR3 has 16 amino acids. The CDR3 region has the DNA TGTGCCAGCAGCCAAGTTTCGGGGGGGCCTTACAATGAGCAGTTCTTC. This translates into CASSQVSGGPYNEQFF.

The chain combines TRBV5-5 with TRBJ1-4, with TRBD1 matching over 7 bases. V was clipped by 4 bases and J by 5 bases; unmatched bases: 2. Germline-derived CDR1 and CDR2 are SGHKS and YYEKEE (reference sequence). This CDR3 is 13 amino acids long. DNA of the CDR3: TGTGCCAGCAGCGCGGGACAGAATGAAAAACTGTTTTTT. As protein: CASSAGQNEKLFF.

This rearrangement joins TRBV7-9 to TRBJ1-2, with D hard to call. Germline V gene lookup returns CDR1 SEHNR and CDR2 FQNEAQ (reference sequence). V dropped 1 base and J dropped 8 bases, with 8 bases sitting between them. This CDR3 contains 12 residues. CDR3 loop: CASSLGAGGYTF. CDR3 nucleotides: TGTGCCAGCAGCTTAGGGGCTGGGGGCTACACCTTC.

The chain joins TRBV15 to TRBJ2-5; D perhaps matches TRBD2 (6 bases). The last part of the DNA fits TRBJ2-7 better; the J call may be wrong. CDR1 is LNHNV and CDR2 is YYDKDF in the germline V gene (reference sequence). This CDR3 comprises 15 residues. The CDR3 DNA is TGTGCCACCAGTACGGGTCCCGGGGGAAGTTACGAGCAGTACTTC. Encoded protein: CATSTGPGGSYEQYF.

The chain employs TRBV7-2 and TRBJ2-7; D gene unclear. Looked up from germline, CDR1 is SGHTA and CDR2 is FQGNSA. CDR3 length: 13 amino acids. Trimming stripped 3 bases from V and 3 bases from J, with 9 bases between. CDR3 region: CASSFVQFYEQYF. For the CDR3, the DNA is TGTGCCAGCAGCTTTGTGCAGTTCTACGAGCAGTACTTC.

The V gene is TRBV18, the J gene TRBJ1-1, with a weak D call TRBD1 (5 bases). With 2 bases removed from V and 2 bases from J, the gap between germline ends came to 12 bases. This CDR3 region has 15 residues. Germline lookup yields CDR1 KGHSH and CDR2 LQKENI. CDR3 DNA sequence: TGTGCCAGCTCACCAGGAAGGGGTCAAAACACTGAAGCTTTCTTT. Translating gives CASSPGRGQNTEAFF.

V gene TRBV11-3 combines with J gene TRBJ2-3; D is possibly TRBD2 (5 bases). Trimming removed 4 bases from V and 1 base from J, with 21 bases in between. There are 18 residues in the CDR3. Germline CDR1 is SGHNT and CDR2 is YENEEA. This chain's CDR3 is CASSSGSYKPWGTDTQYF. In DNA form, the CDR3 reads TGTGCCAGCAGCTCTGGGAGCTATAAACCTTGGGGCACAGATACGCAGTATTTT.

The chain links TRBV2 to TRBJ1-5, with TRBD1 matching over 9 bases. Germline V gene lookup returns CDR1 SNHLY and CDR2 FYNNEI. V dropped 4 bases and J dropped 0; count of bases not matched to a gene: 1. CDR3 size: 15 residues. CDR3 loop: CASSVTGGSNQPQHF. The CDR3 DNA sequence: TGTGCCAGCAGTGTGACAGGGGGTAGCAATCAGCCCCAGCATTTT. Drawing the rest from reference TRBV2 and TRBJ1-5, the complete variable domain is EPEVTQTPSHQVTQMGQEVILRCVPISNHLYFYWYRQILGQKVEFLVSFYNNEISEKSEIFDDQFSVERPDGSNFTLKIRSTKLEDSAMYFCASSVTGGSNQPQHFGDGTRLSIL.

The chain is built from TRBV5-1 and TRBJ1-3; D is undetermined. CDR1 is SGHRS and CDR2 is YFSETQ in the germline V gene. Trimming took 4 bases from V and 6 from J, leaving 20 bases between them. The CDR3 has 16 residues. CDR3 protein: CASSNNTRGRSNTIYF. The CDR3 bases are TGCGCCAGCAGCAATAATACGCGAGGGAGGTCAAACACCATATATTTT.

In regard to this clone: Other nucleotide sequences from this sample produce the same CDR3. The rearrangement uses TRBV28 and TRBJ2-3; TRBD2 matches 10 bases. The CDR3 extends over 15 amino acids. V lost 5 bases, J lost 1 base, and 3 bases stayed unmatched. Germline V gene data show CDR1 as MDHEN and CDR2 as SYDVKM. The CDR3 nucleotides are TGTGCCAGCAGTCTAAGCGGGGGGGGCACAGATACGCAGTATTTT. Translated, it gives CASSLSGGGTDTQYF. The variable domain in full, completed from reference TRBV28 and TRBJ2-3, reads DVKVTQSSRYLVKRTGEKVFLECVQDMDHENMFWYRQDPGLGLRLIYFSYDVKMKEKGDIPEGYSVSREKKERFSLILESASTNQTSMYLCASSLSGGGTDTQYFGPGTRLTVL.

DNA for the CDR3: TGTGCCAGTAGTATAGATCTGGGTTCGGGGGGGCTCACAGATACGCAGTATTTT. Residues: CASSIDLGSGGLTDTQYF. V is TRBV19 and J is TRBJ2-3; TRBD2 matches 8 bases. This CDR3 has 18 residues. The V gene's germline CDR1 is LNHDA and CDR2 SQIVND (reference sequence). Germline trimming cut 0 bases from V and 2 bases from J; bases unmatched to any gene: 10.

The chain has TRBV7-8 and TRBJ2-1, with a tentative D call TRBD2 (8 bases). Between the trimmed V and J ends, which lost 2 bases and 3 bases, there was a span of 14 bases. Germline CDR1 reads SGHVS; CDR2 reads FQNEAQ. This CDR3 is 16 amino acids long. The CDR3 is CASSLRGLAGYNEQFF. The CDR3 bases are TGTGCCAGCAGCTTAAGGGGGCTAGCGGGCTACAATGAGCAGTTCTTC. The full variable domain, completed using reference TRBV7-8 and TRBJ2-1, is GAGVSQSPRYKVAKRGQDVALRCDPISGHVSLFWYQQALGQGPEFLTYFQNEAQLDKSGLPSDRFFAERPEGSVSTLKIQRTQQEDSAVYLCASSLRGLAGYNEQFFGPGTRLTVL.

This clone turned up a few times. The V and J genes are TRBV5-4 and TRBJ2-2, with 12 bases fitting TRBD2. The J segment lost 2 bases and the V segment lost 1 base, leaving 3 bases of the junction unmatched. The CDR3 runs 17 residues. CDR1 and CDR2 from the germline V gene are SGHNT and YYREEE (reference sequence). The CDR3 loop is CASSLSLAGGNTGELFF. The CDR3 DNA sequence: TGTGCCAGCAGCTTGTCACTAGCGGGGGGTAACACCGGGGAGCTGTTTTTT. Using reference TRBV5-4 and TRBJ2-2 for the parts outside the CDR3, the full variable domain is ETGVTQSPTHLIKTRGQQVTLRCSSQSGHNTVSWYQQALGQGPQFIFQYYREEENGRGNFPPRFSGLQFPNYSSELNVNALELDDSALYLCASSLSLAGGNTGELFFGEGSRLTVL.

The rearrangement links TRBV18 to TRBJ2-7, with no clear D. V was trimmed by 3 bases and J by 0 bases, leaving 12 bases between them. CDR1 is KGHSH and CDR2 is LQKENI in the germline V gene. This CDR3 region has 15 residues. The CDR3 is CASSPLAADSYEQYF. The CDR3, as DNA: TGTGCCAGCTCACCTCTCGCCGCAGACTCCTACGAGCAGTACTTC. Supplemented by reference TRBV18 and TRBJ2-7, the full variable domain reads NAGVMQNPRHLVRRRGQEARLRCSPMKGHSHVYWYRQLPEEGLKFMVYLQKENIIDESGMPKERFSAEFPKEGPSILRIQQVVRGDSAAYFCASSPLAADSYEQYFGPGTRLTVT.

The chain employs TRBV6-1 and TRBJ1-5; D possibly corresponds to TRBD1 (5 bases). Trimming took 4 bases from V and 3 from J, leaving 13 bases between them. This CDR3 region has 15 residues. Germline CDR1 reads MNHNS; CDR2 reads SASEGT. The CDR3 coding sequence is TGTGCCAGCAGTGCCGTTTCCAGGGTCAATCAGCCCCAGCATTTT. This encodes CASSAVSRVNQPQHF.

This clone was detected only a few times. The chain links TRBV29-1 to TRBJ1-5, with 8 bases that match TRBD1. The CDR3 loop spans 12 amino acids. The ends lost 7 bases at V and 6 bases at J; junction bases unmatched: 5. Germline CDR1 is SQVTM and CDR2 is ANQGSEA. CDR3 in DNA: TGCAGCGCCGCAGGGGGCGGTCAGCCCCAGCATTTT. Translated: CSAAGGGQPQHF. The full variable domain, its missing parts supplied by reference TRBV29-1 and TRBJ1-5, is SAVISQKPSRDICQRGTSLTIQCQVDSQVTMMFWYRQQPGQSLTLIATANQGSEATYESGFVIDKFPISRPNLTFSTLTVSNMSPEDSSIYLCSAAGGGQPQHFGDGTRLSIL.

The chain recombines TRBV27 with TRBJ1-6; D gene uncertain. The CDR3 totals 13 residues. V shed 2 bases and J shed 13 bases, with 12 bases lying between them. Germline values: CDR1 MNHEY, CDR2 SMNVEV (reference sequence). CDR3 loop: CASSLNVGVPLHF. The CDR3 DNA reads as TGTGCCAGCAGTTTAAATGTAGGAGTGCCCCTCCACTTT.

This chain connects TRBV29-1 to TRBJ2-6; 7 bases match TRBD1. CDR1 is SQVTM and CDR2 is ANQGSEA in the germline V gene. After removal of 7 bases from V and 2 bases from J, the junction contained 11 bases not matched to a gene. CDR3 length equals 16 residues. DNA of the CDR3: TGCAGCGCCCGTGGGGCAGGGGGAACTGGGGCCAACGTCCTGACTTTC. Its protein is CSARGAGGTGANVLTF.

V and J are TRBV10-3 and TRBJ1-2; D is unresolved. Trimming shortened V by 8 bases and J by 4 bases, and 20 bases separated the two germline ends. This CDR3 has 15 amino acids. Per germline, CDR1 ENHRY and CDR2 SYGVKD. The CDR3 nucleotides read TGTGCCATCGGAGACCACCTACAAAACCTCTATGGCTACACCTTC. Its protein is CAIGDHLQNLYGYTF.

The chain recombines TRBV4-1 with TRBJ2-1; D may be TRBD2 (7 bases). Germline V gene lookup returns CDR1 MGHRA and CDR2 YSYEKL. V lost 6 bases, J lost 5 bases, and 17 bases lay in between. The CDR3 totals 15 residues. CDR3 DNA sequence: TGCGCCAGCAGTCATAGGGGGGGCTTTAACAATGAGCAGTTCTTC. Translated, it gives CASSHRGGFNNEQFF.

This chain connects TRBV5-4 to TRBJ1-2; D not resolved. The length of the CDR3 is 12 residues. Germline assignment: CDR1 SGHNT and CDR2 YYREEE (reference sequence). V was cut by 0 bases and J by 8 bases, with 8 bases left in between. Here the CDR3 DNA reads TGTGCCAGCAGCTTGGGGCCGGGAGGCTACACCTTC. Amino acids: CASSLGPGGYTF.

The chain uses TRBV5-8 and TRBJ2-3; possible D gene TRBD2, 5 bases. Germline V lookup: CDR1 SGHTS, CDR2 YDEGEE. Trimming removed 1 base at V and 1 base at J, with 16 bases between. The CDR3 is made up of 17 amino acids. The CDR3 DNA reads TGTGCCAGCAGCTTGTCGTGGTTTGAGGGTCGCACAGATACGCAGTATTTT. This sequence encodes CASSLSWFEGRTDTQYF.

The rearrangement joins TRBV5-1 to TRBJ2-7; D is perhaps TRBD2 (6 bases). The CDR3 contains 15 residues. Germline V CDR1 and CDR2: SGHRS, YFSETQ. V dropped 5 bases and J dropped 1 base, with 16 bases sitting between them. CDR3 sequence: CASSSTNSGSYEQYF. For the CDR3, the DNA is TGCGCCAGCAGTAGTACAAACAGCGGGTCCTACGAGCAGTACTTC.

Only one count was recorded for this clone. The chain is built from TRBV28 and TRBJ1-1; the D is unclear. The CDR3 has 17 residues. The V gene's germline CDR1 is MDHEN and CDR2 SYDVKM. V lost 6 bases to trimming and J lost 0 bases, with 20 bases between them. CDR3 nucleotides: TGTGCCAGCAGCCCAGCATTCCCGACGAGGCTGAACACTGAAGCTTTCTTT. Translating gives CASSPAFPTRLNTEAFF.